This TCR beta chain was retrieved from a study of beta chain features in type 1 diabetes. Overall study: Age, gender and cell yields were similar between patients and healthy donors. Overall study findings and caveats: Naive, central memory and Treg TCRB repertoires seemed to resemble each other more closely in patients than they did in healthy donors. Fewer insertions but more deletions were seen at VDJ junctions in type 1 diabetes patients. All four CD4+ subsets from Type 1 diabetes patients carried moderately but significantly shorter TCRB CDR3s. Any HLA type influence on TCRB rearrangement was left unresolved here.

Isolated RNA was reverse transcribed in full, so expressed TCRB transcripts were sequenced. Profiling relied on immunoSEQ multiplex PCR, and the TCRdb table lists in-frame clones only, not all of them. There are approximately 250,000 clones in the sample; 16% occur only once, and about 0.08% lies in the top ten. Germline V gene lookup returns CDR1 PRHDT and CDR2 FYEKMQ (reference sequence). The CDR3 consists of 11 residues. The ends were cut back, 5 bases at V and 14 bases at J, with 14 bases in the middle. This clone was recorded a few times. What it binds is unknown. The chain links TRBV13 to TRBJ2-3; TRBD2 might be the D (5 bases). This receptor was identified in a man younger than 40 with type 1 diabetes. Material: naive CD4+ T cells from blood. The CDR3 nucleotides are TGTGCCAGCAGCCGAAGGACTCCAACGTATTTT. This encodes CASSRRTPTYF.